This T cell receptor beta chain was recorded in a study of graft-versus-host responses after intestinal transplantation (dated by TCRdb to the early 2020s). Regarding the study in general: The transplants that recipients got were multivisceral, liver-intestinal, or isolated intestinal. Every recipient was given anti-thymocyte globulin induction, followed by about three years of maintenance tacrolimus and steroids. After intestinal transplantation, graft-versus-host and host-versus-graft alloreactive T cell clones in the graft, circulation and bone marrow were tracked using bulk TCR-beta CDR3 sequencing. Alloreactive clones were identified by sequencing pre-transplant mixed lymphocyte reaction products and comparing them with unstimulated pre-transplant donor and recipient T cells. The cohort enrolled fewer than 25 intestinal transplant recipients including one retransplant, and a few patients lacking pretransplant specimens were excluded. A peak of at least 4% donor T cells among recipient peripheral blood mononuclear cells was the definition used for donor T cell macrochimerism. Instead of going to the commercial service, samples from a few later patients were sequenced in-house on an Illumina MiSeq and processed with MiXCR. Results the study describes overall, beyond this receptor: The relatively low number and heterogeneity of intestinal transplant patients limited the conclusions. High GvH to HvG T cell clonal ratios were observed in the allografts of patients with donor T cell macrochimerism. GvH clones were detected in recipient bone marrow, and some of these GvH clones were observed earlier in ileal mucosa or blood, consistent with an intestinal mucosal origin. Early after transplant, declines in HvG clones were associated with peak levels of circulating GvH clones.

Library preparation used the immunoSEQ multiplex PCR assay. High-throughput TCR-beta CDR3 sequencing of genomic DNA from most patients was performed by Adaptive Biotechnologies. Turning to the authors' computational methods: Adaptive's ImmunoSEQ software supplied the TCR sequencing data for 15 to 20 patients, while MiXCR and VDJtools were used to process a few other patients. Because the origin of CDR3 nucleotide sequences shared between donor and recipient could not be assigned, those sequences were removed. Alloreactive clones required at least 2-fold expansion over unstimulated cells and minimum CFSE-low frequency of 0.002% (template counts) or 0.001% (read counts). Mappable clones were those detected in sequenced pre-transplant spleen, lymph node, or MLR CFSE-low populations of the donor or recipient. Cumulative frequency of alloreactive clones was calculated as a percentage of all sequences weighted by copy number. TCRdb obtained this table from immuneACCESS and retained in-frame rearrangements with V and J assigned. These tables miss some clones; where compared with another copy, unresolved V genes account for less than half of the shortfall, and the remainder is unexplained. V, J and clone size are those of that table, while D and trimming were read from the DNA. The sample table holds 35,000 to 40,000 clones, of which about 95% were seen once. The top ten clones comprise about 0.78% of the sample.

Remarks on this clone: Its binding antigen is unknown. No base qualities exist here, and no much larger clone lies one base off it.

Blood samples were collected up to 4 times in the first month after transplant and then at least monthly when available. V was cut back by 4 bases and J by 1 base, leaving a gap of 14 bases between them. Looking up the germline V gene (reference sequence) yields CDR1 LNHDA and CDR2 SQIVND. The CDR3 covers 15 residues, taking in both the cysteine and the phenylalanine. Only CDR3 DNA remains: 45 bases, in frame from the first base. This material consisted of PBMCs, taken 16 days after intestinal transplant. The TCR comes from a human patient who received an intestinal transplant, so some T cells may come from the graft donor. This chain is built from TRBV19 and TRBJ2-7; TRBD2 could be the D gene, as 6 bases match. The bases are TGTGCCAGTAGTACCACCGCGGGACCGTCCTACGAGCAGTACTTC. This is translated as CASSTTAGPSYEQYF. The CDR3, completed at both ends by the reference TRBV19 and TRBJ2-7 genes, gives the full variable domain DGGITQSPKYLFRKEGQNVTLSCEQNLNHDAMYWYRQDPGQGLRLIYYSQIVNDFQKGDIAEGYSVSREKKESFPLTVTSAQKNPTAFYLCASSTTAGPSYEQYFGPGTRLTVT.